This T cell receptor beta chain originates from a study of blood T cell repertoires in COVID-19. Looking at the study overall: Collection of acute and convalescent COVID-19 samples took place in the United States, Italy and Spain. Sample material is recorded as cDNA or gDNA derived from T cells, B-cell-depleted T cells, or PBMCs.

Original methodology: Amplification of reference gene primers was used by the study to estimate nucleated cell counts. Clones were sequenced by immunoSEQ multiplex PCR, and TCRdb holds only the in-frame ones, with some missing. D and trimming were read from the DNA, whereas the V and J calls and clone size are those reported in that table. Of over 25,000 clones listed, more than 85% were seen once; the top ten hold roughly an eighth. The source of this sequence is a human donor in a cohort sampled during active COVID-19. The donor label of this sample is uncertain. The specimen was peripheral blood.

The CDR3 sequence is CASSTRLAGVYEQYF. In DNA form, the CDR3 reads TGTGCCAGCAGTACTCGACTAGCAGGAGTATACGAGCAGTACTTC. V gene TRBV6-5 combines with J gene TRBJ2-7; TRBD2 agrees at 7 bases. Per the germline V gene, CDR1 is MNHEY and CDR2 is SVGAGI. This CDR3 is 15 amino acids long. V lost 5 bases, J lost 4 bases, and 11 bases stayed unmatched.